The 15 T cell receptor beta chains presented below share a single source sample, sequenced in a study of blood T cell repertoires in COVID-19. The method was immunoSEQ multiplex PCR; TCRdb's version includes in-frame clones alone and lacks a portion of them. This table has around 20,000 clones, less than 95% appearing once. Input material: peripheral blood. The receptors originated from a human donor in a cohort sampled during active COVID-19.

The chain couples TRBV19 to TRBJ1-1; D possibly corresponds to TRBD1 (6 bases). Trimming left V 7 bases short and J 0 bases short, with 15 bases between. This CDR3 contains 15 residues. CDR1 and CDR2 (germline): LNHDA, SQIVND (reference sequence). The CDR3 DNA reads as TGTGCCAGTATCCGTGGAGGACAGTTGAACACTGAAGCTTTCTTT. It yields the protein CASIRGGQLNTEAFF.

This clone appeared a few times. The chain recombines TRBV7-2 with TRBJ2-1, with 7 bases fitting TRBD2. Germline V lookup: CDR1 SGHTA, CDR2 FQGNSA. The CDR3 spans 14 residues. With V trimmed by 1 base and J by 15 bases, 12 bases remained unmatched. In DNA, the CDR3 is TGTGCCAGCAGCTTAGAACGTTCGACTAGCCGTTGGTTCTTC. Translated, it gives CASSLERSTSRWFF.

The J gene is TRBJ2-7, the V gene TRBV11-2, with 11 nucleotides matching TRBD2. Germline CDR1 is SGHAT and CDR2 is FQNNGV. The CDR3 covers 15 residues. V shed 1 base and J 4 bases; nucleotides not matched to a gene: 3. CDR3 amino acids: CASSLVLAGGYEQYF. CDR3 DNA: TGTGCCAGCAGCTTAGTCCTAGCGGGGGGATACGAGCAGTACTTC.

This clone was recorded only once. The V gene is TRBV14, the J gene TRBJ2-1; weak D call: TRBD1 (5 bases). This CDR3 has 15 amino acids. Germline V gene sequence: CDR1 SGHDN, CDR2 FVKESK. V was pared by 2 bases and J by 6 bases, with 14 bases between. This CDR3 is CASSQTPTAFNEQFF. As DNA, the CDR3 is TGTGCCAGCAGCCAAACACCGACAGCCTTCAATGAGCAGTTCTTC.

The V and J genes are TRBV9 and TRBJ1-2; 10 bases are a match to TRBD1. CDR1 is SGDLS and CDR2 is YYNGEE in the germline V gene. The CDR3 length is 16 residues. V shed 3 bases and J 2 bases; nucleotides not matched to a gene: 7. The CDR3 bases are TGTGCCAGCAGCGGATTTGGGACAGGGGAGAACTATGGCTACACCTTC. Translation: CASSGFGTGENYGYTF. The entire variable domain, with the rest obtained from reference TRBV9 and TRBJ1-2, is as follows: DSGVTQTPKHLITATGQRVTLRCSPRSGDLSVYWYQQSLDQGLQFLIQYYNGEERAKGNILERFSAQQFPDLHSELNLSSLELGDSALYFCASSGFGTGENYGYTFGSGTRLTVV.

This clone was found once. The genes are TRBV18 and TRBJ2-3, with a weak D call TRBD1 (6 bases). CDR1 is KGHSH and CDR2 is LQKENI in the germline V gene. Between the trimmed V and J ends, which lost 0 bases and 0 bases, there was a span of 13 bases. The CDR3 sequence is 17 residues long. CDR3 in DNA: TGTGCCAGCTCACCACCGGGGACACCGCCAAGCACAGATACGCAGTATTTT. This codes for CASSPPGTPPSTDTQYF.

This clone showed up just a few times. Compared with germline, one end of the junction differs, possibly owing to a read error. The chain employs TRBV7-7 and TRBJ2-7; TRBD1 matches 10 bases. The germline gives CDR1 SSHAT, CDR2 FNYEAQ (reference sequence). The CDR3 extends over 15 amino acids. DNA of the CDR3: TGTGCTAGCAGCCCAGCCGGGACAGGGGTTTCCGAGCAGTACTTC. Protein: CASSPAGTGVSEQYF.

In the case of this clone: Mismatch with germline at one junction end may stem from a read error. The V call is TRBV3-1 (or the pseudogene TRBV3-2), the J call TRBJ2-1; 14 bases line up with TRBD2. The germline CDR1 and CDR2 sequences are LGHDT and YNNKEL (reference sequence). The CDR3 has 20 residues. The CDR3 nucleotides read TGTGCCAGCAGCCAAGGCCTTCCGGGACTAGCGGGGGCGATATACAATAAGCAGTTCTTC. Protein product: CASSQGLPGLAGAIYNKQFF.

The V gene is TRBV12-3 or TRBV12-4, the J gene TRBJ1-1, with D possibly being TRBD1 (5 bases). The CDR3 loop spans 13 amino acids. V lost 3 bases to trimming and J lost 11 bases, with 16 bases between them. CDR3 in amino acids: CASSFTGKTSAFF. The CDR3 DNA reads TGTGCCAGCAGTTTTACAGGAAAAACTTCGGCTTTCTTT.

This chain joins TRBV9 and TRBJ2-2; 8 positions match TRBD1. This CDR3 has 17 amino acids. Germline CDR1 is SGDLS and CDR2 is YYNGEE. V shed 4 bases, J shed 3 bases, and the junction held 11 bases outside the gene matches. This CDR3 reads CASSKGVRGPDTGELFF. The DNA for the CDR3 is TGTGCCAGCAGCAAAGGGGTCAGGGGGCCGGACACCGGGGAGCTGTTTTTT.

The rearrangement joins TRBV11-2 to TRBJ2-3; 10 positions agree with TRBD1. The CDR3 contains 17 residues. The germline V gene encodes CDR1 SGHAT and CDR2 FQNNGV. The V gene end was trimmed by 3 bases and the J gene end by 2 bases; junction bases not matched to a gene: 8. The CDR3 coding sequence is TGTGCCAGCAGCTTTAACCTCGGGACAGGGGACACAGATACGCAGTATTTT. It is translated as CASSFNLGTGDTDTQYF.

The CDR3 region is CASSYYGRGAKNIQYF. CDR3 nucleotides: TGTGCCAGCAGCTACTACGGGAGGGGGGCCAAAAACATTCAGTACTTC. This chain uses TRBV7-2 with TRBJ2-4; TRBD2 agrees at 8 bases. The CDR3 runs 16 residues. V dropped 4 bases and J dropped 1; count of bases not matched to a gene: 6. Germline CDR1 and CDR2: SGHTA and FQGNSA.

This rearrangement joins TRBV7-2 to TRBJ2-7, with a tentative D call TRBD1 (5 bases). CDR3 length: 14 residues. Germline V gene lookup returns CDR1 SGHTA and CDR2 FQGNSA. Trimming shortened V by 4 bases and J by 0 bases, and 10 bases separated the two germline ends. The CDR3 DNA follows: TGTGCCAGCAGCTCCTACAGGAGCTCCTACGAGCAGTACGTC. This gives the protein CASSSYRSSYEQYV.

The genes are TRBV7-8 and TRBJ1-3; 7 bases map to TRBD1. The length of the CDR3 is 17 residues. V gave up 2 bases and J gave up 0 bases; unmatched junction bases: 7. The germline CDR1 and CDR2 sequences are SGHVS and FQNEAQ. CDR3 bases: TGTGCCAGCAGCTTACTCCCGGGACAGCCCTCTGGAAACACCATATATTTT. Translated, it gives CASSLLPGQPSGNTIYF.

On this clone: One junction end does not reproduce the germline sequence, and a read error may be involved. The chain carries TRBV10-2 and TRBJ2-5; tentative D call: TRBD1 (6 bases). The germline V gene has CDR1 WSHSY and CDR2 SAAADI. The CDR3 length is 13 residues. CDR3 loop: CTSSWMGAETQYF. In nucleotides, the CDR3 is TGCACCAGCAGCTGGATGGGGGCAGAGACCCAGTACTTC.